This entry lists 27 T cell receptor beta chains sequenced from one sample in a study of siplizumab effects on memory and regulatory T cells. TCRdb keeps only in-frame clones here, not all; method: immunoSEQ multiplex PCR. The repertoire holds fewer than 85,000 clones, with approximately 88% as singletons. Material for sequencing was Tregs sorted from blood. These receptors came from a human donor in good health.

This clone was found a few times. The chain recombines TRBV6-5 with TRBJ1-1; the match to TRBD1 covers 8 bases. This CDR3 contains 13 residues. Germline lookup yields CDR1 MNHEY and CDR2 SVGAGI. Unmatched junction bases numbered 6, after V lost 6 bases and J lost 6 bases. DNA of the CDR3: TGTGCCAGCAGAAACGGACAGGGCGCTGAAGCTTTCTTT. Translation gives CASRNGQGAEAFF.

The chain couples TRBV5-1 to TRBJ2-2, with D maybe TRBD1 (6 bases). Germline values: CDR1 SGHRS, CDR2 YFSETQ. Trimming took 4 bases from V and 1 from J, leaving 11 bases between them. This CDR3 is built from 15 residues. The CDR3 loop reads CASSTTGGNTGELFF. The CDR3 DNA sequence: TGCGCCAGCAGCACGACAGGAGGGAACACCGGGGAGCTGTTTTTT.

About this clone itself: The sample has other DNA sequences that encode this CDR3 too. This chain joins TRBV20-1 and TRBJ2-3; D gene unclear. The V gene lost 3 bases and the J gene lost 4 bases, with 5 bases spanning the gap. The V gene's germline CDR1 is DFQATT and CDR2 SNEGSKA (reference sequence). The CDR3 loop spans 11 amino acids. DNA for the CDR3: TGCAGTGCTAGGACGGCAGATACGCAGTATTTT. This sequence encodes CSARTADTQYF.

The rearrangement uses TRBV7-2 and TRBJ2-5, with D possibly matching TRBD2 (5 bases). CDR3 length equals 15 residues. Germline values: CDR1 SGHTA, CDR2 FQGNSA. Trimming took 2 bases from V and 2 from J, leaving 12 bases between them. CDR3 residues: CASSLRRSGQETQYF. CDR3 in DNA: TGTGCCAGCAGCTTAAGAAGGTCGGGACAAGAGACCCAGTACTTC.

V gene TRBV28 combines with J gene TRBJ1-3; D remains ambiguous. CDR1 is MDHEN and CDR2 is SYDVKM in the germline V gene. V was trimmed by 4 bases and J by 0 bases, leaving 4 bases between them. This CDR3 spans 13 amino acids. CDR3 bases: TGTGCCAGCAGTTCCTACTCTGGAAACACCATATATTTT. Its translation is CASSSYSGNTIYF.

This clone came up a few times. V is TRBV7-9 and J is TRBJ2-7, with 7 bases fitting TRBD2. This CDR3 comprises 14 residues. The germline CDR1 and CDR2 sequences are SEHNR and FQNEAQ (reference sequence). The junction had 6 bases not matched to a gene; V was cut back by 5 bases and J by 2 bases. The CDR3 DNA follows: TGTGCCAGCAGCGCCCGACTAGCCCCCTACGAGCAGTACTTC. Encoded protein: CASSARLAPYEQYF.

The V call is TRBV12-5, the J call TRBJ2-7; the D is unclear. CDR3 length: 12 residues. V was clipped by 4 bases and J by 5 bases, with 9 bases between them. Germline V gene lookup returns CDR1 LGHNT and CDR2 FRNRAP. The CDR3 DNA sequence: TGTGCTAGTGGTTGGCCCCGGGACGAGCAGTACTTC. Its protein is CASGWPRDEQYF.

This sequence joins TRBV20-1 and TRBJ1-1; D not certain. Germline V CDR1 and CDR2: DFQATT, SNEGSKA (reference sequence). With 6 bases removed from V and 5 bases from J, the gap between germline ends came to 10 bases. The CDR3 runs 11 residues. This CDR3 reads CSALVRTEAFF. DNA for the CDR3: TGCAGTGCCCTCGTCCGTACTGAAGCTTTCTTT.

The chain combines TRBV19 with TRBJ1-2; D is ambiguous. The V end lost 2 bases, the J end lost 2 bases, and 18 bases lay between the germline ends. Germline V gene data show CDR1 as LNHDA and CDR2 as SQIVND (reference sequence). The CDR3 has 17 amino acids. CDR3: CASSILWTHQANYGYTF. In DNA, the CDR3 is TGTGCCAGTAGTATACTTTGGACTCATCAAGCCAACTATGGCTACACCTTC.

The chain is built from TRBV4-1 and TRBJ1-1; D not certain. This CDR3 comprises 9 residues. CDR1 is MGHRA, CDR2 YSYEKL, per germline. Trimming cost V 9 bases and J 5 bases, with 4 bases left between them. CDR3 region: CASNTEAFF. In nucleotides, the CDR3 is TGCGCCAGTAATACTGAAGCTTTCTTT.

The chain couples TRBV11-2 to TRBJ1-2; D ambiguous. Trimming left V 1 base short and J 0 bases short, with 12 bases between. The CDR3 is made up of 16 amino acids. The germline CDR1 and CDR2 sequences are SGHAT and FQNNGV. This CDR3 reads CASSLAALEANYGYTF. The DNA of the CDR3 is TGTGCCAGCAGCTTAGCTGCACTTGAGGCTAACTATGGCTACACCTTC.

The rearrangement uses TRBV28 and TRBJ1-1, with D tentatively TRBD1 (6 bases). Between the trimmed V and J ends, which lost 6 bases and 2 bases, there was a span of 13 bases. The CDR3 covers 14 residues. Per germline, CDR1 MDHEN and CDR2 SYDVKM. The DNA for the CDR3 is TGTGCCAGCAGCCTCGACAGGTCTAACACTGAAGCTTTCTTT. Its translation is CASSLDRSNTEAFF. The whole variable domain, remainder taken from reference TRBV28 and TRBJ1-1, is DVKVTQSSRYLVKRTGEKVFLECVQDMDHENMFWYRQDPGLGLRLIYFSYDVKMKEKGDIPEGYSVSREKKERFSLILESASTNQTSMYLCASSLDRSNTEAFFGQGTRLTVV.

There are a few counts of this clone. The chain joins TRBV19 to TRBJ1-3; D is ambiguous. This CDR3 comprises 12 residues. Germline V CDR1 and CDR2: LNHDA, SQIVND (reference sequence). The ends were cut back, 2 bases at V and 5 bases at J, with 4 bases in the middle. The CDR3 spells CASSITRNTIYF. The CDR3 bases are TGTGCCAGTAGTATAACAAGAAACACCATATATTTT.

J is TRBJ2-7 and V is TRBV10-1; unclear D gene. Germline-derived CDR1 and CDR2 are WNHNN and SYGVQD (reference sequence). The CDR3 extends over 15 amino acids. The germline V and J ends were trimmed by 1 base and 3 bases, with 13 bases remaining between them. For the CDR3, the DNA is TGCGCCAGCAGTGAGTTGGGAAGAGAGGACTACGAGCAGTACTTC. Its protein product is CASSELGREDYEQYF.

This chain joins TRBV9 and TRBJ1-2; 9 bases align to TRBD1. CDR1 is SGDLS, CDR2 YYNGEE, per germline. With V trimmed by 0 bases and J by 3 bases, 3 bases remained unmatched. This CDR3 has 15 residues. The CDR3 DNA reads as TGTGCCAGCAGCGTAGGTACAGGGGGCTACTATGGCTACACCTTC. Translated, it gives CASSVGTGGYYGYTF.

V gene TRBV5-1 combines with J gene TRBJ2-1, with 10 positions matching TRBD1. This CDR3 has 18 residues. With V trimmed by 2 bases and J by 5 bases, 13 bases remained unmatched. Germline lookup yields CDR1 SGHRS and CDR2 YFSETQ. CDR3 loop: CASSLMFLGQGVHNEQFF. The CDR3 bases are TGCGCCAGCAGCTTAATGTTTCTAGGACAGGGGGTTCACAATGAGCAGTTCTTC.

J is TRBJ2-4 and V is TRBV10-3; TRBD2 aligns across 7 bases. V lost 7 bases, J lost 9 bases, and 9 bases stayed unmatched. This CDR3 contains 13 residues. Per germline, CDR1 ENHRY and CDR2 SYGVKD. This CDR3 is CAIMSAGEGIQYF. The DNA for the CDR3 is TGTGCCATCATGTCGGCGGGGGAGGGCATTCAGTACTTC.

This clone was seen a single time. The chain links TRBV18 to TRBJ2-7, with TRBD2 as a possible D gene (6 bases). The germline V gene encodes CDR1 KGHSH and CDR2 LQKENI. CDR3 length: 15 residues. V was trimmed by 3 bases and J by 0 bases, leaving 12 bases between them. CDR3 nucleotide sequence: TGTGCCAGCTCACCGGGGGGTTTAAGCTCCTACGAGCAGTACTTC. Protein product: CASSPGGLSSYEQYF.

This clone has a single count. The CDR3 here is CASSPPPGGDEQYF. CDR3 nucleotide sequence: TGTGCCAGCTCACCTCCTCCAGGGGGCGACGAGCAGTACTTC. The V call is TRBV18, the J call TRBJ2-7, with TRBD1 identical over 8 bases. CDR3 size: 14 residues. Germline CDR1 is KGHSH and CDR2 is LQKENI. The V and J ends lost 3 bases and 5 bases, in that order; junction bases with no gene match: 6.

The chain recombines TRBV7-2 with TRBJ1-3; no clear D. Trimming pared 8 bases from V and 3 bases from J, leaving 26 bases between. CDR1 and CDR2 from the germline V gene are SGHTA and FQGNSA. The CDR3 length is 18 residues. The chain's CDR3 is CASGPGPRGSRSGNTIYF. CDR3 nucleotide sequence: TGTGCCAGCGGACCGGGCCCCCGGGGATCAAGGAGTGGAAACACCATATATTTT.

CDR3 in amino acids: CASSASGGVQETQYF. CDR3 nucleotide sequence: TGCGCCAGCAGCGCTAGCGGGGGGGTTCAGGAGACCCAGTACTTC. This chain joins TRBV4-3 and TRBJ2-5; 12 bases line up with TRBD2. The length of the CDR3 is 15 residues. V dropped 5 bases and J dropped 5; count of bases not matched to a gene: 6. The V gene's germline CDR1 is LGHNA and CDR2 YSLEER.

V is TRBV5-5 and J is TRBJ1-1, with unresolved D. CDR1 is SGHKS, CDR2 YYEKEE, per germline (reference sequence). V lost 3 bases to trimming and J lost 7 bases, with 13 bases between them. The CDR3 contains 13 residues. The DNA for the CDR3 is TGTGCCAGCAGCTCCACCCAAGCCCTTGAAGCTTTCTTT. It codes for CASSSTQALEAFF.

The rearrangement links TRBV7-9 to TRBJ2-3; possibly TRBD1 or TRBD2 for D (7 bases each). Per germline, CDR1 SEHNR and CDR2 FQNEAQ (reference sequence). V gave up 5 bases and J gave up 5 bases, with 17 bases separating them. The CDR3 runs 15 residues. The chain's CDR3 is CASSPRGGPVDTQYF. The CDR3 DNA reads TGTGCCAGCAGCCCCAGGGGGGGCCCCGTAGATACGCAGTATTTT.

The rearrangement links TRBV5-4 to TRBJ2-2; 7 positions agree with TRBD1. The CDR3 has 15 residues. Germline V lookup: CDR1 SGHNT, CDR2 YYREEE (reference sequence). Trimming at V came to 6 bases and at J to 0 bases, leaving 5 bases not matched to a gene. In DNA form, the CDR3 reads TGTGCCAGCACCAAGACAGGGACGAACACCGGGGAGCTGTTTTTT. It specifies CASTKTGTNTGELFF.

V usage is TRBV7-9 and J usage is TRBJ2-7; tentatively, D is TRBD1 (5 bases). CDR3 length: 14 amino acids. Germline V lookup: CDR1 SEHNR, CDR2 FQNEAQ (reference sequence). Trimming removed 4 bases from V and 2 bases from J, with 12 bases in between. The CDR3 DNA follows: TGTGCCAGCAGCTGGCAGGGCAGCCCCTACGAGCAGTACTTC. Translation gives CASSWQGSPYEQYF.

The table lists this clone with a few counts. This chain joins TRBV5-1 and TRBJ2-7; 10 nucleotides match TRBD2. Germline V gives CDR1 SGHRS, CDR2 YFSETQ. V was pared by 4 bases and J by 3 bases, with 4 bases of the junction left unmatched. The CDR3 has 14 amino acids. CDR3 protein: CASSGSGGFYEQYF. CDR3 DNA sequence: TGCGCCAGCAGCGGTAGCGGGGGGTTCTACGAGCAGTACTTC.

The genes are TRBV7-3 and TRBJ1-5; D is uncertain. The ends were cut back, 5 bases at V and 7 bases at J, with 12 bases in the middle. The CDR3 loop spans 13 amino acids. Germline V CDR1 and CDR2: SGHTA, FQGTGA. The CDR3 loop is CASSERPGQPQHF. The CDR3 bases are TGTGCCAGCAGCGAAAGGCCCGGACAGCCCCAGCATTTT.